This T cell receptor (beta chain) stems from a study of blood T cell repertoires in COVID-19. Background on the study: Some COVID-19 samples were acute and others convalescent; all came from the United States, Italy and Spain. Nucleic acid was either cDNA or gDNA, and it came from T cells, B-cell-depleted T cells, or PBMCs.

The germline gives CDR1 KGHSH, CDR2 LQKENI. Deletions cut 4 bases from V and 8 bases from J, with 14 bases between. This CDR3 contains 13 residues. Original analysis: Estimated nucleated cell counts came from reference gene primer amplification. Profiling relied on immunoSEQ multiplex PCR, and the TCRdb table lists in-frame clones only, not all of them. That table is the source of V, J and clone size, and D and trimming were worked out from the DNA. The top ten clones hold about a quarter of a sample with more than 70,000 clones, about four fifths of them seen once. The V and J genes are TRBV18 and TRBJ1-1; a weak D match, TRBD1 (5 bases). Sample: peripheral blood. The receptor comes from a human donor in a cohort sampled during active COVID-19. Here the CDR3 reads CASSLPGAEEAFF. CDR3 bases: TGTGCCAGCTCACTACCTGGGGCAGAAGAAGCTTTCTTT.